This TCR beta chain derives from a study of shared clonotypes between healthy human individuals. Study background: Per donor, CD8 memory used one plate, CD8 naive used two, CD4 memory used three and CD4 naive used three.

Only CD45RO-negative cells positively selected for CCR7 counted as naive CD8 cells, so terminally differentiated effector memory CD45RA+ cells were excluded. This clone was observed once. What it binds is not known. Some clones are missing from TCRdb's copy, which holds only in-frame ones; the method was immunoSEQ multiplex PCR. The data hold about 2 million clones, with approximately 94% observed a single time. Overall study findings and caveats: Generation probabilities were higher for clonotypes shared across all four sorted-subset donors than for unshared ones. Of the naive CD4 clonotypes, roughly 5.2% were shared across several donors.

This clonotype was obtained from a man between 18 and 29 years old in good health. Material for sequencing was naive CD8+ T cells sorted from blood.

DNA of the CDR3: TGTGCCATCAGTGTCCGGGGGGAGAGCACAGATACGCAGTATTTT. Its translation is CAISVRGESTDTQYF. This sequence joins TRBV10-3 and TRBJ2-3; 7 nucleotides agree with TRBD2. The CDR3 is 15 amino acids. The V and J ends lost 4 bases and 0 bases, in that order; junction bases with no gene match: 4. CDR1 ENHRY and CDR2 SYGVKD come from the germline V gene.